Below, 30 T cell receptor beta chains from the same sample are listed, as sequenced in a study of OX40 agonist ivuxolimab in advanced cancers. Method: immunoSEQ multiplex PCR; TCRdb's copy keeps in-frame clones and lacks some. The table shows around 50,000 clones, with roughly 86% occurring only once. Source: CD4+ or CD8+ T cells sorted from blood, taken in a trial of the OX40 agonist ivuxolimab. These receptors were collected from an adult with an advanced solid tumor such as melanoma, head and neck, liver or kidney cancer.

The gene calls are TRBV27 and TRBJ2-1; D is unclear. Germline loops: CDR1 MNHEY, CDR2 SMNVEV (reference sequence). Trimming took off 5 bases at V and 0 bases at J, with 14 bases between the two ends. This CDR3 spans 16 amino acids. The CDR3 DNA reads as TGTGCCAGCAGTGTCTATGAGGTGAGCTCCTACAATGAGCAGTTCTTC. It encodes CASSVYEVSSYNEQFF.

This clone has just one count. The rearrangement links TRBV11-2 to TRBJ1-1; D not certain. This CDR3 is 13 amino acids long. V was pared by 3 bases and J by 2 bases, with 7 bases between. Germline CDR1 SGHAT, CDR2 FQNNGV. The CDR3 region is CASSFALNTEAFF. CDR3 DNA: TGTGCCAGCAGCTTCGCGCTAAACACTGAAGCTTTCTTT.

The chain links TRBV7-2 to TRBJ2-2, with no clear D. Trimming took 2 bases from V and 1 from J, leaving 11 bases between them. This CDR3 comprises 16 residues. Germline loops: CDR1 SGHTA, CDR2 FQGNSA. CDR3 in amino acids: CASSLNARRNTGELFF. The CDR3 nucleotides are TGTGCCAGCAGCTTAAACGCCAGGCGGAACACCGGGGAGCTGTTTTTT. Drawing the rest from reference TRBV7-2 and TRBJ2-2, the complete variable domain is GAGVSQSPSNKVTEKGKDVELRCDPISGHTALYWYRQSLGQGLEFLIYFQGNSAPDKSGLPSDRFSAERTGGSVSTLTIQRTQQEDSAVYLCASSLNARRNTGELFFGEGSRLTVL.

The rearrangement uses TRBV29-1 and TRBJ2-5, with 7 bases lining up with TRBD1. The length of the CDR3 is 14 residues. Germline trimming cut 4 bases from V and 5 bases from J; bases unmatched to any gene: 10. Per germline, CDR1 SQVTM and CDR2 ANQGSEA. The CDR3 nucleotides read TGCAGCGTTGTAAGAAACAGGGGTGGGGAGACCCAGTACTTC. Its protein is CSVVRNRGGETQYF.

The chain links TRBV2 to TRBJ1-2; perhaps TRBD1 as D (6 bases). The V gene's germline CDR1 is SNHLY and CDR2 FYNNEI. V dropped 2 bases and J dropped 7 bases, with 14 bases sitting between them. This CDR3 has 14 amino acids. CDR3 sequence reads: CASSERGGPSGYTF. The CDR3 DNA reads TGTGCCAGCAGTGAAAGGGGGGGCCCGAGTGGCTACACCTTC. Filled out from reference TRBV2 and TRBJ1-2, the complete variable domain reads EPEVTQTPSHQVTQMGQEVILRCVPISNHLYFYWYRQILGQKVEFLVSFYNNEISEKSEIFDDQFSVERPDGSNFTLKIRSTKLEDSAMYFCASSERGGPSGYTFGSGTRLTVV.

The chain combines TRBV30 with TRBJ2-7; a possible D gene is TRBD2 (6 bases). CDR1 is GTSNPN and CDR2 is SVGIG in the germline V gene (reference sequence). V was trimmed by 4 bases and J by 0 bases, leaving 16 bases between them. This CDR3 comprises 15 residues. The CDR3 here is CAWTPWRGFSYEQYF. CDR3 nucleotides: TGTGCCTGGACTCCGTGGAGGGGTTTCTCCTACGAGCAGTACTTC.

There are a few counts of this clone. The chain joins TRBV9 to TRBJ1-1; 7 bases are shared with TRBD1. Per the germline V gene, CDR1 is SGDLS and CDR2 is YYNGEE. Unmatched junction bases numbered 8, after V lost 5 bases and J lost 1 base. This CDR3 has 15 amino acids. Written as DNA, the CDR3 is TGTGCCAGCAGTTGGTCAGGGGGGACGAACACTGAAGCTTTCTTT. It yields the protein CASSWSGGTNTEAFF.

This clone showed up just once. The chain combines TRBV15 with TRBJ2-7; no clear D. The V gene lost 0 bases and the J gene lost 5 bases, with 8 bases spanning the gap. The CDR3 runs to 13 residues. Germline V lookup: CDR1 LNHNV, CDR2 YYDKDF (reference sequence). The CDR3 is CATSRDVKDEQYF. The CDR3, as DNA: TGTGCCACCAGCAGAGACGTGAAGGACGAGCAGTACTTC.

The chain combines TRBV10-3 with TRBJ1-3; unclear D gene. This CDR3 region has 13 residues. Germline-derived CDR1 and CDR2 are ENHRY and SYGVKD. Trimming left V 6 bases short and J 3 bases short, with 9 bases between. The CDR3 nucleotides are TGTGCCATCAGCCCCGGGAGTGGAAACACCATATATTTT. This sequence encodes CAISPGSGNTIYF.

The rearrangement links TRBV2 to TRBJ1-4; 9 nucleotides agree with TRBD1. The CDR3 spans 15 residues. Germline CDR1 is SNHLY and CDR2 is FYNNEI. V was clipped by 7 bases and J by 3 bases; unmatched bases: 6. The CDR3 nucleotides are TGTGCCAGCAAGGGACAGGGTACAGCTAATGAAAAACTGTTTTTT. Protein sequence: CASKGQGTANEKLFF.

On this clone: No DNA is shown, since the ends of the CDR3 on it are uncertain; the CDR3 is the one TCRdb lists. The chain couples TRBV21-1 to TRBJ2-4; TRBD1 reflects the table's D call only, with no check against the DNA. TRBV21-1 is a listed pseudogene. The CDR3 contains 17 residues when both ends are counted. CDR3 region: CASSKVGQGARPNIQYF.

The CDR3 DNA sequence: TGTGCCAGCCGGGGGATACAGGGATATGGCTACACCTTC. Protein sequence: CASRGIQGYGYTF. V usage is TRBV2 and J usage is TRBJ1-2; tentative D call: TRBD1 (6 bases). V lost 8 bases to trimming and J lost 5 bases, with 15 bases between them. The CDR3 contains 13 residues. Germline CDR1 is SNHLY and CDR2 is FYNNEI. Together with reference TRBV2 and TRBJ1-2, the CDR3 gives the full variable domain: EPEVTQTPSHQVTQMGQEVILRCVPISNHLYFYWYRQILGQKVEFLVSFYNNEISEKSEIFDDQFSVERPDGSNFTLKIRSTKLEDSAMYFCASRGIQGYGYTFGSGTRLTVV.

This chain uses TRBV7-2 with TRBJ2-7; D ambiguous. Germline V gene lookup returns CDR1 SGHTA and CDR2 FQGNSA. Between the trimmed V and J ends, which lost 1 base and 6 bases, there was a span of 13 bases. The CDR3 is 14 residues long. CDR3 protein: CASSLVPRVGEQYF. The CDR3 DNA is TGTGCCAGCAGCTTAGTTCCTCGGGTGGGCGAGCAGTACTTC.

The gene calls are TRBV18 and TRBJ1-5, with 7 bases identical to TRBD1. The germline V gene encodes CDR1 KGHSH and CDR2 LQKENI. CDR3 size: 15 residues. Losses at the gene ends were 5 bases for V and 3 bases for J; bases not matched to a gene: 7. The CDR3 DNA reads as TGTGCCAGCTCAATTAACAGGGGAAACAATCAGCCCCAGCATTTT. The encoded protein is CASSINRGNNQPQHF.

This chain connects TRBV27 to TRBJ2-6; TRBD2 aligns across 12 bases. J lost 0 bases, V lost 1 base, and 4 bases had no gene match. The germline CDR1 and CDR2 sequences are MNHEY and SMNVEV (reference sequence). CDR3 length: 19 amino acids. CDR3 sequence (DNA): TGTGCCAGCAGTTTATTTGGACTAGCGGGGACCTCTGGGGCCAACGTCCTGACTTTC. Translated: CASSLFGLAGTSGANVLTF.

The sample holds one count of this clone. The rearrangement joins TRBV7-3 to TRBJ1-4; D is unclear. This CDR3 comprises 13 residues. The V and J ends lost 5 bases and 3 bases respectively, with 7 bases between them. Germline values: CDR1 SGHTA, CDR2 FQGTGA. This CDR3 reads CASSPRANEKLFF. CDR3 nucleotides: TGTGCCAGCAGCCCGCGAGCTAATGAAAAACTGTTTTTT.

This sequence joins TRBV5-1 and TRBJ1-5; D call uncertain. The CDR3 length is 14 residues. In germline, CDR1 is SGHRS, CDR2 YFSETQ. The V end lost 4 bases, the J end lost 4 bases, and 12 bases lay between the germline ends. The CDR3 reads CASSPDNGNQPQHF. In DNA form, the CDR3 reads TGCGCCAGCAGCCCAGACAATGGGAATCAGCCCCAGCATTTT.

The chain carries TRBV28 and TRBJ1-1; D gene ambiguous. Germline loops: CDR1 MDHEN, CDR2 SYDVKM. The CDR3 has 13 residues. Trimming cost V 5 bases and J 4 bases, with 11 bases left between them. CDR3 residues: CASSPPLGTEAFF. The CDR3, as DNA: TGTGCCAGCAGTCCTCCCCTCGGCACTGAAGCTTTCTTT.

The V gene is TRBV6-1, the J gene TRBJ1-2; D may be TRBD1 (6 bases). The CDR3 is 15 amino acids. V lost 1 base and J lost 4, with 13 bases in between. Germline loops: CDR1 MNHNS, CDR2 SASEGT. The CDR3: CASSEGGGPFYGYTF. As DNA, the CDR3 is TGTGCCAGCAGTGAAGGCGGGGGCCCCTTCTATGGCTACACCTTC.

The genes are TRBV29-1 and TRBJ1-2; D possibly corresponds to TRBD1 (5 bases). In germline, CDR1 is SQVTM, CDR2 ANQGSEA. Trimming stripped 5 bases from V and 4 bases from J, with 11 bases between. CDR3 size: 12 residues. CDR3 in DNA: TGCAGCGTTCAGACAGAAGGCTATGGCTACACCTTC. Protein product: CSVQTEGYGYTF.

The CDR3 coding sequence is TGCGCCAGCAGCACAGGGGATTTTTCCTACGAGCAGTACTTC. It is translated as CASSTGDFSYEQYF. The chain is built from TRBV5-1 and TRBJ2-7; TRBD1 matches 7 bases. This CDR3 spans 14 amino acids. The germline V gene encodes CDR1 SGHRS and CDR2 YFSETQ. J was trimmed by 1 base and V by 4 bases; bases with no gene match: 5.

The chain uses TRBV5-1 and TRBJ2-1; the match to TRBD2 covers 11 bases. With V trimmed by 5 bases and J by 7 bases, 5 bases remained unmatched. The CDR3 length is 14 residues. Germline CDR1 SGHRS, CDR2 YFSETQ. CDR3 region: CASSLAGGPNEQFF. The CDR3 DNA follows: TGCGCCAGCAGTTTAGCGGGAGGGCCGAATGAGCAGTTCTTC.

V and J are TRBV18 and TRBJ2-1; perhaps TRBD2 as D (6 bases). This CDR3 comprises 13 residues. Germline V gene sequence: CDR1 KGHSH, CDR2 LQKENI. V was cut by 5 bases and J by 6 bases, with 11 bases left in between. The CDR3 DNA is TGTGCCAGCTCAGGGACTGTAGGCAATGAGCAGTTCTTC. It codes for CASSGTVGNEQFF.

The CDR3 DNA is TGTGCCAGTGGACTAGCGGGAGGGAATGAGCAGTTCTTC. This translates into CASGLAGGNEQFF. V is TRBV25-1 and J is TRBJ2-1; TRBD2 matches 15 bases. Germline V gene sequence: CDR1 MGHDK, CDR2 SYGVNS. The J segment lost 7 bases and the V segment lost 9 bases, leaving 1 base of the junction unmatched. CDR3 size: 13 residues.

The chain combines TRBV6-5 with TRBJ2-7; D not certain. With 4 bases removed from V and 7 bases from J, the gap between germline ends came to 14 bases. The CDR3 runs to 13 residues. Germline CDR1 reads MNHEY; CDR2 reads SVGAGI. The CDR3 DNA reads as TGTGCCAGCAGTTCCCCTTTAATGGGGGAGCAGTACTTC. Encoded protein: CASSSPLMGEQYF.

This clone was counted a single time. The chain uses TRBV7-3 and TRBJ1-4; D call uncertain. CDR1 and CDR2 (germline): SGHTA, FQGTGA. V was shortened by 5 bases and J by 3 bases, with 13 bases between the two germline ends. This CDR3 has 15 amino acids. CDR3 coding DNA: TGTGCCAGCAGCAGAATGGGAGGGCCTAATGAAAAACTGTTTTTT. As protein: CASSRMGGPNEKLFF. The entire variable domain, with the rest obtained from reference TRBV7-3 and TRBJ1-4, is as follows: GAGVSQTPSNKVTEKGKYVELRCDPISGHTALYWYRQSLGQGPEFLIYFQGTGAADDSGLPNDRFFAVRPEGSVSTLKIQRTERGDSAVYLCASSRMGGPNEKLFFGSGTQLSVL.

The chain uses TRBV18 and TRBJ2-1; 7 bases match TRBD2. Germline V lookup: CDR1 KGHSH, CDR2 LQKENI. The CDR3 is made up of 14 amino acids. V trimming: 1 base; J trimming: 6 bases; junction bases outside the gene matches: 3. The CDR3 reads CASSPQASGNEQFF. The CDR3 nucleotides read TGTGCCAGCTCACCACAGGCTAGCGGCAATGAGCAGTTCTTC.

V gene TRBV30 combines with J gene TRBJ1-6; 8 bases are a match to TRBD1. The CDR3 sequence is 14 residues long. Germline V gene data show CDR1 as GTSNPN and CDR2 as SVGIG (reference sequence). V lost 5 bases to trimming and J lost 9 bases; unmatched junction nucleotides: 9. Here the CDR3 reads CAWGSGQEGSPLHF. For the CDR3, the DNA is TGTGCCTGGGGCTCGGGACAGGAAGGTTCACCCCTCCACTTT.

The rearrangement joins TRBV2 to TRBJ2-3; TRBD1 might be the D (6 bases). CDR3 size: 15 residues. Germline CDR1 and CDR2: SNHLY and FYNNEI. Deletions cut 6 bases from V and 1 base from J, with 14 bases between. The CDR3 DNA follows: TGTGCCAGCAGCGATACCCGACAGGGCACAGATACGCAGTATTTT. It translates to CASSDTRQGTDTQYF. Using reference TRBV2 and TRBJ2-3 for the parts outside the CDR3, the full variable domain is EPEVTQTPSHQVTQMGQEVILRCVPISNHLYFYWYRQILGQKVEFLVSFYNNEISEKSEIFDDQFSVERPDGSNFTLKIRSTKLEDSAMYFCASSDTRQGTDTQYFGPGTRLTVL.

V and J are TRBV11-3 and TRBJ1-1, with a tentative D call TRBD1 (6 bases). CDR3 length: 14 residues. Germline V CDR1 and CDR2: SGHNT, YENEEA. Trimming took off 1 base at V and 9 bases at J, with 15 bases between the two ends. This CDR3 is CASSLGGGRTQAFF. The CDR3 bases are TGTGCCAGCAGCTTAGGCGGGGGCAGGACGCAAGCTTTCTTT. Using reference TRBV11-3 and TRBJ1-1 for the parts outside the CDR3, the full variable domain is EAGVVQSPRYKIIEKKQPVAFWCNPISGHNTLYWYLQNLGQGPELLIRYENEEAVDDSQLPKDRFSAERLKGVDSTLKIQPAELGDSAVYLCASSLGGGRTQAFFGQGTRLTVV.